This T cell receptor (beta chain) comes out of a study of OX40 agonist ivuxolimab in advanced cancers. The method was immunoSEQ multiplex PCR; TCRdb's version includes in-frame clones alone and lacks a portion of them. The table includes roughly 72,000 clones, approximately 94% detected once. Germline CDR1 and CDR2: MNHEY and SMNVEV (reference sequence). The CDR3 spans 13 residues. V gave up 8 bases and J gave up 0 bases, with 5 bases separating them. Overall study results and limits: Compared with CD4+, CD8+ T cells on average had more expanded clones. Certain nonresponding patients likewise had low normalized T-cell clonal expansion.

This clone was counted once. Its specificity is not known. J is TRBJ2-6 and V is TRBV27; D unclear. The source was CD4+ or CD8+ T cells sorted from blood, collected in a trial of the OX40 agonist ivuxolimab. The receptor comes from an adult with an advanced solid tumor such as melanoma, head and neck, liver or kidney cancer. The CDR3 loop is CASSYSGANVLTF. The CDR3 DNA reads as TGTGCCAGCTCCTACTCTGGGGCCAACGTCCTGACTTTC.